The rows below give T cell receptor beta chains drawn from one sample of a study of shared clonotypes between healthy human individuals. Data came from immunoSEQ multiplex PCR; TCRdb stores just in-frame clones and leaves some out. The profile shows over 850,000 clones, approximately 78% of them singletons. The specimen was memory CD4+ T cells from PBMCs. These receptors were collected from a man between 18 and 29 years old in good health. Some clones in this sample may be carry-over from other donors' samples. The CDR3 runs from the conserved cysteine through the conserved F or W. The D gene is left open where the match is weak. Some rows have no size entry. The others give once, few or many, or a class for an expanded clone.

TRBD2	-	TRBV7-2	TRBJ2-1	CASSFAGTTYNEQFF	TGTGCCAGCAGCTTCGCGGGGACTACCTACAATGAGCAGTTCTTC
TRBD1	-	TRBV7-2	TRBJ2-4	CASSLASGTVKNIQYF	TGTGCCAGCAGCTTAGCGAGTGGGACAGTCAAAAACATTCAGTACTTC
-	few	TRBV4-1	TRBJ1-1	CATHMGRGGTNTEAFF	TGCGCCACTCATATGGGGCGGGGCGGCACGAACACTGAAGCTTTCTTT
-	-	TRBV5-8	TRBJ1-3	CASSLSVTSGNTIYF	TGTGCCAGCAGCTTGAGTGTTACTTCTGGAAACACCATATATTTT
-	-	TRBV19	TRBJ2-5	CASSMRGTEETQYF	TGTGCCAGTAGTATGAGGGGGACCGAAGAGACCCAGTACTTC
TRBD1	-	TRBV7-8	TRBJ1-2	CASSFLDRGKSGYTF	TGTGCCAGCAGCTTTCTGGACAGGGGAAAGAGTGGCTACACCTTC
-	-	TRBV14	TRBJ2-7	CASSLGVATEQYF	TGTGCCAGCAGCCTGGGGGTAGCGACCGAGCAGTACTTC
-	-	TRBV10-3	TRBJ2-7	CAIGYSYEQYF	TGTGCCATTGGCTACTCCTACGAGCAGTACTTC
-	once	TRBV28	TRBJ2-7	CASSLGQYEQYF	TGTGCCAGCAGCCTAGGACAGTACGAGCAGTACTTC
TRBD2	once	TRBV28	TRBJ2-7	CASRPYSGSSYEQYF	TGTGCCAGCAGGCCTTATAGCGGGAGCTCCTACGAGCAGTACTTC
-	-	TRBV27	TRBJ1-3	CASSPGPGRSNTIYF	TGTGCCAGCAGCCCGGGGCCGGGGAGGTCGAACACCATATATTTT
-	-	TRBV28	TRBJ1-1	CASSASGMTFF	TGTGCCAGCAGCGCTTCGGGGATGACTTTCTTT
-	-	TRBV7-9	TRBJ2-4	CASSSGGIQYF	TGTGCCAGCAGCTCCGGAGGCATTCAGTACTTC
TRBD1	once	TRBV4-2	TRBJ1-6	CASSQVRGGTGTITLHF	TGTGCCAGCAGCCAGGTCCGAGGGGGGACAGGGACTATCACCCTCCACTTT
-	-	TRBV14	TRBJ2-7	CASSQVLVSEQYF	TGTGCCAGCAGCCAAGTCCTGGTATCCGAGCAGTACTTC
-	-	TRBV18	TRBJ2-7	CASSPSGAPGLEQYF	TGTGCCAGCTCACCTTCAGGGGCCCCGGGCCTCGAGCAGTACTTC
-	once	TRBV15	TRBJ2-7	CATSGYRENYYEQYF	TGTGCCACCAGCGGATACAGGGAGAACTACTACGAGCAGTACTTC
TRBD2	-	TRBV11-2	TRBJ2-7	CASSTGGGKSYEQYF	TGTGCCAGCAGCACCGGGGGGGGGAAGTCCTACGAGCAGTACTTC
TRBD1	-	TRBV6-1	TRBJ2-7	CASRPPGQAPEQYF	TGTGCCAGCAGACCGCCGGGACAGGCCCCCGAGCAGTACTTC
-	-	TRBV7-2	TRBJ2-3	CASSLSGTTDTQYF	TGTGCCAGCAGCTTATCTGGGACCACAGATACGCAGTATTTT
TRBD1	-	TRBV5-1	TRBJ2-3	CASSRSGTGAGDTQYF	TGCGCCAGCAGCCGGTCCGGGACAGGGGCAGGGGATACGCAGTATTTT
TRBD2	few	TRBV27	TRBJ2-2	CASSFRLAGVGTGELFF	TGTGCCAGCAGTTTCCGACTAGCGGGAGTAGGGACCGGGGAGCTGTTTTTT
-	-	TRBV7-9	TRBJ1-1	CASSLRLGEVGIAFF	TGTGCCAGCAGCCTGAGACTAGGGGAAGTCGGAATAGCTTTCTTT
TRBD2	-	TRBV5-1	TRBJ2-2	CASSLLMGGTGELFF	TGCGCCAGCAGCTTGTTGATGGGAGGGACCGGGGAGCTGTTTTTT
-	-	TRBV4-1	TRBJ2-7	CASSQDIVGYREQYF	TGCGCCAGCAGCCAAGATATAGTAGGGTATCGCGAGCAGTACTTC
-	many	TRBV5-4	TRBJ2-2	CASSSPGLRGTGELFF	TGTGCCAGCAGCTCGCCGGGACTTAGGGGAACCGGGGAGCTGTTTTTT
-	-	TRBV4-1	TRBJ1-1	CASSQEGRGSNTEAFF	TGCGCCAGCAGCCAAGAGGGGAGGGGATCGAACACTGAAGCTTTCTTT
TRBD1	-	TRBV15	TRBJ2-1	CATSSRQGAQREQFF	TGTGCCACCAGCAGCCGACAGGGGGCGCAGAGGGAGCAGTTCTTC